Each of the 30 T cell receptor beta chains below was sequenced from the same sample in a study of spatial heterogeneity in lung cancer. TCRdb passed the 5' RACE reads through MiXCR, listing each CDR3 protein once. This repertoire shows 20,000 or so distinct CDR3 sequences, 10% found once; its top ten account for 36%. Time point indicated: blood at routine non-recurrence follow-up after resection. The sequencing here drew on PBMCs, taken at follow-up. These receptors originate from a female donor with early-stage non-small cell lung cancer.

This clonotype was observed a few times. For the CDR3, the DNA is TGCGCCAGCAGCCCATTAGAGGGGACCGGGGAGCTGTTTTTT. Its protein product is CASSPLEGTGELFF. The chain recombines TRBV4-3 with TRBJ2-2; tentatively, D is TRBD1 or TRBD2 (5 bases each). The CDR3 runs to 14 residues. Trimming removed 4 bases at V and 5 bases at J, with 11 bases between. Per the germline V gene, CDR1 is LGHNA and CDR2 is YSLEER.

In this sample, this clonotype turned up many times. CDR3 protein: CSARDKSLGNTIYF. CDR3 nucleotide sequence: TGCAGTGCTAGAGATAAGAGCCTTGGGAACACCATATATTTT. The chain recombines TRBV20-1 with TRBJ1-3; D gene ambiguous. The CDR3 consists of 14 residues. CDR1 and CDR2 from the germline V gene are DFQATT and SNEGSKA (reference sequence). Deletions cut 0 bases from V and 7 bases from J, with 13 bases between.

Many counts were recorded for this clonotype. The chain has TRBV5-1 and TRBJ2-1; 10 positions agree with TRBD2. V lost 0 bases to trimming and J lost 12 bases; unmatched junction nucleotides: 3. The germline V gene has CDR1 SGHRS and CDR2 YFSETQ. This CDR3 has 13 residues. In DNA, the CDR3 is TGCGCCAGCAGCTTGGAACTAGCGGGAAGGCAGTTCTTC. This translates into CASSLELAGRQFF. The variable domain in full, with the rest retrieved from reference TRBV5-1 and TRBJ2-1, is KAGVTQTPRYLIKTRGQQVTLSCSPISGHRSVSWYQQTPGQGLQFLFEYFSETQRNKGNFPGRFSGRQFSNSRSEMNVSTLELGDSALYLCASSLELAGRQFFGPGTRLTVL.

This rearrangement joins TRBV4-1 to TRBJ2-5; TRBD1 aligns across 9 bases. CDR1 is MGHRA, CDR2 YSYEKL, per germline. The CDR3 loop spans 14 amino acids. J was trimmed by 5 bases and V by 4 bases; bases with no gene match: 5. DNA for the CDR3: TGCGCCAGCAGCCGCGGGACAGGGCTTGAGACCCAGTACTTC. Translation gives CASSRGTGLETQYF.

The CDR3 loop is CASSSRRTGDEQYF. The CDR3 DNA sequence: TGTGCCAGCAGCTCCCGTAGGACAGGGGACGAGCAGTACTTC. V usage is TRBV7-6 and J usage is TRBJ2-7; TRBD1 matches 9 bases. The CDR3 totals 14 residues. Germline trimming cut 4 bases from V and 5 bases from J; bases unmatched to any gene: 6. Germline lookup yields CDR1 SGHVS and CDR2 FNYEAQ.

This clonotype was detected ten times or more. The chain recombines TRBV6-2 or TRBV6-3 with TRBJ2-7, with TRBD2 matching 13 bases. CDR1 MNHEY and CDR2 SVGEGT come from the germline V gene. This CDR3 has 19 amino acids. The J segment lost 4 bases and the V segment lost 4 bases, leaving 16 bases of the junction unmatched. Here the CDR3 reads CASSSWGLAGRTIRYEQYF. Here the CDR3 DNA reads TGTGCCAGCAGTTCCTGGGGACTAGCGGGGCGAACCATTCGTTACGAGCAGTACTTC.

The chain uses TRBV7-2 and TRBJ2-2, with a weak D call TRBD2 (6 bases). Trimming stripped 2 bases from V and 4 bases from J, with 11 bases between. Germline lookup yields CDR1 SGHTA and CDR2 FQGNSA. The CDR3 covers 15 residues. CDR3 sequence (DNA): TGTGCCAGCAGCTTATGGGAGGTTCTCACCGGGGAGCTGTTTTTT. Translation: CASSLWEVLTGELFF. The whole variable domain, remainder taken from reference TRBV7-2 and TRBJ2-2, is GAGVSQSPSNKVTEKGKDVELRCDPISGHTALYWYRQSLGQGLEFLIYFQGNSAPDKSGLPSDRFSAERTGGSVSTLTIQRTQQEDSAVYLCASSLWEVLTGELFFGEGSRLTVL.

This chain links TRBV7-2 with TRBJ2-6; D is unclear. With 1 base removed from V and 4 bases from J, the gap between germline ends came to 8 bases. The germline V gene has CDR1 SGHTA and CDR2 FQGNSA. The CDR3 loop spans 15 amino acids. CDR3 DNA: TGTGCCAGCAGCTTAGGATATCGGGGGGCCAACGTCCTGACTTTC. It translates to CASSLGYRGANVLTF.

The chain has TRBV7-2 and TRBJ1-1, with D hard to call. The germline V gene has CDR1 SGHTA and CDR2 FQGNSA. The CDR3 runs 15 residues. The ends were cut back, 5 bases at V and 1 base at J, with 14 bases in the middle. CDR3 bases: TGTGCCAGCAGCCCATTTCCGCGGGGGAACACTGAAGCTTTCTTT. Translation gives CASSPFPRGNTEAFF.

This clonotype was picked up many times. This rearrangement joins TRBV7-2 to TRBJ2-7; D unresolved. The CDR3 runs to 17 residues. Trimming left V 4 bases short and J 3 bases short, with 22 bases between. The V gene's germline CDR1 is SGHTA and CDR2 FQGNSA. The CDR3 bases are TGTGCCAGCAGCTCCGCCCCGGGTCTGCGGCTACACTACGAGCAGTACTTC. Translation gives CASSSAPGLRLHYEQYF.

This clonotype showed up many times. V usage is TRBV28 and J usage is TRBJ1-2, with D unresolved. The CDR3 contains 12 residues. Germline-derived CDR1 and CDR2 are MDHEN and SYDVKM. Trimming removed 4 bases from V and 4 bases from J, with 7 bases in between. The CDR3 loop reads CASSSTVYGYTF. CDR3 sequence (DNA): TGTGCCAGCAGTTCGACGGTCTATGGCTACACCTTC.

This clonotype has ten or more counts. The chain combines TRBV7-2 with TRBJ1-2; D remains ambiguous. The germline V gene has CDR1 SGHTA and CDR2 FQGNSA. V gave up 6 bases and J gave up 4 bases, with 15 bases separating them. The CDR3 length is 14 residues. The CDR3, as DNA: TGTGCCAGCAGGCCCCCGAGGGCGGTCTATGGCTACACCTTC. This codes for CASRPPRAVYGYTF.

This rearrangement joins TRBV19 to TRBJ1-5; a possible D gene is TRBD1 (5 bases). The CDR3 spans 14 residues. V was pared by 9 bases and J by 4 bases, with 16 bases between. The germline CDR1 and CDR2 sequences are LNHDA and SQIVND (reference sequence). The CDR3 sequence: CASKPGGPNQPQHF. CDR3 DNA sequence: TGTGCCAGCAAGCCGGGGGGACCAAATCAGCCCCAGCATTTT.

The genes are TRBV3-1 and TRBJ2-3; D not resolved. The germline gives CDR1 LGHDT, CDR2 YNNKEL (reference sequence). The CDR3 consists of 13 residues. The ends were cut back, 6 bases at V and 0 bases at J, with 7 bases in the middle. The chain's CDR3 is CASRGYSTDTQYF. The CDR3 DNA is TGTGCCAGCAGGGGTTATAGCACAGATACGCAGTATTTT.

With regard to this clonotype: This may be a read error: a much more frequent sequence differs by one nucleotide. The chain recombines TRBV20-1 with TRBJ2-7; D is possibly TRBD1 or TRBD2 (7 bases each). There are 11 residues in the CDR3. V was pared by 7 bases and J by 3 bases, with 10 bases between. Germline V gene data show CDR1 as DFQATT and CDR2 as SNEGSKA (reference sequence). The CDR3 DNA sequence: TGCAGTGAGCGGGACAGCTACGAGCAGTACTTC. Protein: CSERDSYEQYF.

This clonotype was counted ten times or more. This rearrangement joins TRBV5-1 to TRBJ2-5; 7 bases map to TRBD1. The J segment lost 1 base and the V segment lost 3 bases, leaving 3 bases of the junction unmatched. Germline V CDR1 and CDR2: SGHRS, YFSETQ. CDR3 length: 14 residues. CDR3 amino acids: CASSSRDSQETQYF. The CDR3 DNA reads as TGCGCCAGCAGCTCCCGGGACAGCCAAGAGACCCAGTACTTC. Looking up the rest from reference TRBV5-1 and TRBJ2-5 gives the full variable domain: KAGVTQTPRYLIKTRGQQVTLSCSPISGHRSVSWYQQTPGQGLQFLFEYFSETQRNKGNFPGRFSGRQFSNSRSEMNVSTLELGDSALYLCASSSRDSQETQYFGPGTRLLVL.

This rearrangement joins TRBV6-1 to TRBJ2-1, with D possibly TRBD2 on 5 matching bases. Trimming removed 4 bases from V and 15 bases from J, with 16 bases in between. This CDR3 comprises 12 residues. CDR1 MNHNS and CDR2 SASEGT come from the germline V gene. CDR3 protein: CASSGGPAGRFF. The CDR3 nucleotides are TGTGCCAGCAGTGGAGGGCCCGCCGGGCGGTTCTTC.

The rearrangement links TRBV4-1 to TRBJ2-6; D tentatively reads TRBD1 or TRBD2 (7 bases each). Germline-derived CDR1 and CDR2 are MGHRA and YSYEKL. This CDR3 region has 18 residues. Trimming cost V 0 bases and J 1 base, with 13 bases left between them. As DNA, the CDR3 is TGCGCCAGCAGCCAAGAGGGAGGGGGCGCGTCTGGGGCCAACGTCCTGACTTTC. Protein sequence: CASSQEGGGASGANVLTF.

This clonotype was counted many times. The chain combines TRBV27 with TRBJ1-1; D not certain. Germline CDR1 MNHEY, CDR2 SMNVEV (reference sequence). This CDR3 is 13 amino acids long. The germline V and J ends were trimmed by 2 bases and 2 bases, with 6 bases remaining between them. The CDR3 sequence is CASSLVRNTEAFF. The CDR3 DNA reads as TGTGCCAGCAGTTTAGTCAGAAACACTGAAGCTTTCTTT.

There are many counts of this clonotype. The J gene is TRBJ1-3, the V gene TRBV29-1; D is undetermined. The CDR3 length is 13 residues. V lost 1 base and J 0 bases, leaving 4 bases between the germline ends. Germline loops: CDR1 SQVTM, CDR2 ANQGSEA. As DNA, the CDR3 is TGCAGCGTTGAAGCTGTCTCTGGAAACACCATATATTTT. Translated, it gives CSVEAVSGNTIYF.

This clonotype was seen at least ten times. The chain recombines TRBV6-2 or TRBV6-3 with TRBJ1-2; maybe TRBD1 (6 bases). V dropped 6 bases and J dropped 7 bases, with 12 bases sitting between them. This CDR3 comprises 12 residues. Germline CDR1 and CDR2: MNHEY and SVGEGT. In DNA, the CDR3 is TGTGCCAGCAGATTGGACAGCCCTGGCTACACCTTC. Residues: CASRLDSPGYTF.

This clonotype was detected ten times or more. V is TRBV18 and J is TRBJ1-5; a possible D gene is TRBD1 (5 bases). V was clipped by 8 bases and J by 7 bases, with 15 bases between them. The CDR3 has 13 residues. CDR1 and CDR2 (germline): KGHSH, LQKENI. DNA of the CDR3: TGTGCCAGCACGACAGAGAAGGAACAGCCCCAGCATTTT. Protein sequence: CASTTEKEQPQHF. Full variable domain (outside the CDR3, taken from reference TRBV18 and TRBJ1-5): NAGVMQNPRHLVRRRGQEARLRCSPMKGHSHVYWYRQLPEEGLKFMVYLQKENIIDESGMPKERFSAEFPKEGPSILRIQQVVRGDSAAYFCASTTEKEQPQHFGDGTRLSIL.

The sample holds a few counts of this clonotype. This chain connects TRBV7-2 to TRBJ2-1; 8 bases align to TRBD2. The CDR3 runs 13 residues. V was pared by 4 bases and J by 15 bases, with 11 bases of the junction left unmatched. Germline assignment: CDR1 SGHTA and CDR2 FQGNSA. CDR3 sequence reads: CASSSRTSPDLFF. The CDR3 nucleotides are TGTGCCAGCAGCTCGAGGACTAGCCCGGATTTGTTCTTC.

The table lists this clonotype with a few counts. A read error is possible here, since a much larger clone lies one base away. The rearrangement uses TRBV5-1 and TRBJ2-7; 7 nucleotides align to TRBD2. V was pared by 3 bases and J by 7 bases, with 19 bases of the junction left unmatched. The CDR3 sequence is 17 residues long. Germline CDR1 is SGHRS and CDR2 is YFSETQ. CDR3 protein: CASSYFELVGGPGEQYF. In DNA, the CDR3 is TGCGCCAGCAGCTACTTCGAACTAGTGGGAGGGCCAGGTGAGCAGTACTTC.

The J gene is TRBJ1-2, the V gene TRBV7-9; no clear D. CDR1 SEHNR and CDR2 FQNEAQ come from the germline V gene (reference sequence). The CDR3 totals 15 residues. V lost 5 bases and J 2 bases, leaving 15 bases between the germline ends. CDR3: CASSTSERLNYGYTF. CDR3 DNA: TGTGCCAGCAGCACCAGTGAGCGGTTGAACTATGGCTACACCTTC.

Comment on this clonotype: The conserved phenylalanine or tryptophan normally closing the CDR3 is absent here, so this likely arose from a read error. This chain joins TRBV5-1 and TRBJ2-5, with D unclear. From germline, CDR1 is SGHRS and CDR2 YFSETQ. The CDR3 spans 12 residues. Trimming pared 0 bases from V and 5 bases from J, leaving 5 bases between. The CDR3 spells CASSLAQETQYS. The CDR3, as DNA: TGCGCCAGCAGCTTGGCCCAGGAGACCCAGTACTCC.

This clonotype has a count of ten or more. V is TRBV7-2 and J is TRBJ2-5; D may correspond to TRBD1 or TRBD2 (5 bases each). Germline loops: CDR1 SGHTA, CDR2 FQGNSA. V dropped 5 bases and J dropped 5 bases, with 18 bases sitting between them. The CDR3 has 15 amino acids. This CDR3 is CASSAVGAWGETQYF. The DNA of the CDR3 is TGTGCCAGCAGCGCTGTTGGGGCCTGGGGGGAGACCCAGTACTTC.

The V call is TRBV12-3 or TRBV12-4, the J call TRBJ1-2; TRBD1 aligns across 10 bases. This CDR3 comprises 16 residues. The junction had 12 bases not matched to a gene; V was cut back by 6 bases and J by 5 bases. CDR3 nucleotides: TGTGCCAGCAGCCCCGGGACAGGGGTCAAAGGGTATGGCTACACCTTC. Translation gives CASSPGTGVKGYGYTF.

This clonotype is judged medium-sized. This rearrangement joins TRBV7-2 to TRBJ2-2, with a weak D call TRBD1 (5 bases). Germline CDR1 reads SGHTA; CDR2 reads FQGNSA. The germline V and J ends were trimmed by 5 bases and 4 bases, with 14 bases remaining between them. CDR3 length: 15 amino acids. CDR3: CASSPRERGTGELFF. As DNA, the CDR3 is TGTGCCAGCAGCCCCAGGGAACGCGGCACCGGGGAGCTGTTTTTT.

This clonotype was seen many times. The chain is built from TRBV7-6 and TRBJ1-6; a weak D match, TRBD1 (6 bases). Germline V CDR1 and CDR2: SGHVS, FNYEAQ. The V gene lost 5 bases and the J gene lost 6 bases, with 14 bases spanning the gap. This CDR3 spans 15 amino acids. For the CDR3, the DNA is TGTGCCAGCAGCCCAAGCGGGGGCGGTAATTCACCCCTCCACTTT. This codes for CASSPSGGGNSPLHF.